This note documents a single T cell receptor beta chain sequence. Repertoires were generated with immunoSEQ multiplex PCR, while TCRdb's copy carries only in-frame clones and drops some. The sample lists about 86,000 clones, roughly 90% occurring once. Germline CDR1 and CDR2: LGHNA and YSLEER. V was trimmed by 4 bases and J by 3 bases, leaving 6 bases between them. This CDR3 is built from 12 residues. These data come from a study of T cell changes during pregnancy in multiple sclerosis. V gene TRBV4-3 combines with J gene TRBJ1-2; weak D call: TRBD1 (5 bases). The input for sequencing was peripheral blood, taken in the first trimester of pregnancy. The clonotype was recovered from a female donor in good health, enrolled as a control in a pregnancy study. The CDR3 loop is CASSRGDYGYTF. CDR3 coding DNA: TGCGCCAGCAGCCGGGGCGACTATGGCTACACCTTC.